A selection of T cell receptor beta chains follows, all from one sample in a study. Using its own MiXCR run on the reads, TCRdb lists one record per CDR3 protein. The table lists some 15,000 distinct CDR3 sequences, about 35% of them singletons. Material: blood. These receptors all come from a human donor. The CDR3 runs from the conserved cysteine through the conserved F or W. Each record gives: J gene, D gene, clone size, V gene, CDR3 protein, CDR3 DNA. A D gene is named only where the DNA matches it firmly. A clone size is listed for some rows: how often the clone was seen (once, few, many), or a class if it is expanded.

TRBJ2-5 - few TRBV7-9 CASSLVPRSQETQYF TGTGCCAGCAGCTTAGTCCCCAGGAGTCAAGAGACCCAGTACTTC
TRBJ1-1 - many TRBV5-1 CASSFQGGNTEAFF TGCGCCAGCAGCTTCCAGGGAGGGAACACTGAAGCTTTCTTT
TRBJ2-3 TRBD2 medium-sized TRBV29-1 CSVPSGIGADTQYF TGCAGCGTTCCTAGCGGGATCGGAGCAGATACGCAGTATTTT
TRBJ1-6 - medium-sized TRBV4-2 CASSPPPGVGYNSPLHF TGTGCCAGCAGCCCCCCTCCGGGGGTAGGTTATAATTCACCCCTCCACTTT
TRBJ1-5 - once TRBV7-3 CASSSTNNSPQHF TGTGCCAGCAGCTCAACTAATAATTCACCCCAGCATTTT
TRBJ1-5 - many TRBV4-3 CASSQDAGINQPQHF TGCGCCAGCAGCCAAGATGCGGGGATAAATCAGCCCCAGCATTTT
TRBJ1-3 - medium-sized TRBV29-1 CSVVDSGNTIYF TGCAGCGTTGTTGACTCTGGAAACACCATATATTTT
TRBJ2-2 - - TRBV29-1 CRPQLGELFF TGCAGACCGCAGTTAGGGGAGCTGTTTTTT
TRBJ1-1 TRBD1 medium-sized TRBV4-2 CASSPLGTGANTEAFF TGTGCCAGCAGCCCGCTCGGCACAGGGGCGAACACTGAAGCTTTCTTT
TRBJ1-5 - medium-sized TRBV4-3 CASSQDFRVSQPQHF TGCGCCAGCAGCCAAGATTTCCGGGTCTCGCAGCCCCAGCATTTT
TRBJ2-7 - few TRBV29-1 CSVELQGGSSYEQYF TGCAGCGTTGAATTACAGGGCGGGAGCTCCTACGAGCAGTACTTC
TRBJ2-5 - many TRBV4-3 CASSRGVQETQYF TGCGCCAGCAGCCGGGGGGTCCAAGAGACCCAGTACTTC
TRBJ2-7 TRBD2 - TRBV20-1 CSASSPRTSGRTHEQYF TGCAGTGCCAGCAGCCCTCGGACTAGCGGGAGGACGCACGAGCAGTACTTC
TRBJ1-1 - once TRBV19 CAWSDGGGTEAFF TGTGCCTGGAGTGATGGAGGGGGAACTGAAGCTTTCTTT
TRBJ2-3 TRBD1 medium-sized TRBV18 CASSPLGQGAPDTQYF TGTGCCAGCTCACCGCTGGGACAGGGGGCCCCAGATACGCAGTATTTT
TRBJ1-4 - many TRBV4-3 CASSLNPALQNEKLFF TGCGCCAGCAGCCTAAACCCTGCCCTACAGAATGAAAAACTGTTTTTT
TRBJ2-2 TRBD2 few TRBV4-2 CASSQGRTSGTKTGELFF TGTGCCAGCAGCCAAGGAAGGACTAGCGGGACTAAAACCGGGGAGCTGTTTTTT
TRBJ2-6 - - TRBV4-3 CASSQCSGANVLTF TGCGCCAGCAGCCAATGCTCTGGGGCCAACGTCCTGACTTTC
TRBJ2-7 - - TRBV11-2 CASRAAGYEQYF TGTGCCAGCAGGGCAGCGGGCTACGAGCAGTACTTC
TRBJ2-1 - - TRBV20-1 CSARNPTEQFF TGCAGTGCTAGGAACCCCACTGAGCAGTTCTTC
TRBJ2-1 TRBD1 - TRBV4-3 CASSQVWFWDRGNNEQFF TGCGCCAGCAGCCAAGTTTGGTTTTGGGACAGGGGAAACAATGAGCAGTTCTTC
TRBJ2-2 TRBD1 many TRBV29-1 CSVTRDRATGELFF TGCAGCGTTACCCGGGACAGGGCCACCGGGGAGCTGTTTTTT
TRBJ2-3 - once TRBV14 CASSLQAVSTDTQYF TGTGCCAGCAGCCTCCAGGCTGTGAGCACAGATACGCAGTATTTT
TRBJ2-5 TRBD2 - TRBV20-1 CSDLAGGPGETQYF TGCAGTGACCTAGCGGGAGGGCCAGGGGAGACCCAGTACTTC
TRBJ2-7 - - TRBV20-1 CSASSRETSYEQYF TGCAGTGCCAGCTCCCGGGAGACCTCCTACGAGCAGTACTTC
TRBJ2-4 TRBD2 - TRBV29-1 CSVEDGGQQRGHTFTKNIQYF TGCAGCGTTGAAGATGGAGGGCAGCAGCGGGGGCATACCTTTACCAAAAACATTCAGTACTTC
TRBJ2-1 TRBD2 many TRBV4-3 CASSQVALQLAGGPLNEQFF TGCGCCAGCAGCCAAGTCGCCCTCCAACTAGCGGGAGGGCCGTTGAATGAGCAGTTCTTC
TRBJ2-3 - medium-sized TRBV6-6 CASSYSATRDLDTQYF TGTGCCAGCAGTTACTCCGCCACACGGGACCTAGATACGCAGTATTTT
TRBJ1-4 - many TRBV12-3/TRBV12-4 CASSLRVREKLFF TGTGCCAGCAGTTTAAGAGTGAGGGAAAAACTGTTTTTT
TRBJ2-5 - once TRBV4-3 CASSQDTETQYF TGCGCCAGCAGCCAAGATACGGAGACCCAGTACTTC
TRBJ2-1 - - TRBV4-2 CASSSSISGRHGGKSYNEQFF TGTGCCAGCAGCAGTTCGATAAGCGGCCGCCATGGAGGGAAATCCTACAATGAGCAGTTCTTC
TRBJ2-1 TRBD2 - TRBV5-1 CASSLGTGGVAYNEQFF TGCGCCAGCAGCTTAGGGACGGGAGGTGTAGCCTACAATGAGCAGTTCTTC
TRBJ1-2 - many TRBV4-2 CASSQDTPRGNNYGYTF TGTGCCAGCAGCCAAGATACCCCACGGGGCAATAACTATGGCTACACCTTC
TRBJ1-1 - medium-sized TRBV29-1 CSARGQLNTEAFF TGCAGCGCCCGAGGACAGTTGAACACTGAAGCTTTCTTT
TRBJ2-7 - medium-sized TRBV7-9 CASSLEGRGKQYF TGTGCCAGCAGCTTAGAAGGCAGGGGTAAGCAGTACTTC
TRBJ2-7 - - TRBV4-2 CASSQANSYERYF TGTGCCAGCAGCCAAGCTAACAGCTACGAGCGGTACTTC
TRBJ2-3 TRBD2 many TRBV5-1 CASSMGTSGKGTDTQYF TGCGCCAGCAGCATGGGGACTAGCGGGAAGGGAACAGATACGCAGTATTTT
TRBJ2-1 - many TRBV4-2 CASSQEWREFDEQFF TGTGCCAGCAGCCAAGAATGGCGGGAATTTGATGAGCAGTTCTTC
TRBJ1-2 - many TRBV4-3 CASSQLGLTAYGYTF TGCGCCAGCAGCCAGCTGGGGCTGACAGCCTATGGCTACACCTTC
TRBJ2-7 - many TRBV29-1 CSVEAGRRGGEQYF TGCAGCGTTGAAGCGGGCCGCAGGGGCGGCGAGCAGTACTTC
TRBJ2-7 TRBD1 - TRBV18 CASSPAGTGEYEQYF TGTGCCAGCTCACCAGCGGGGACAGGGGAATACGAGCAGTACTTC
TRBJ2-1 TRBD2 many TRBV4-3 CASSQDLSGRLNEQFF TGCGCCAGCAGCCAAGATTTGAGCGGGAGGTTAAATGAGCAGTTCTTC
TRBJ2-2 - many TRBV4-3 CASSFTRSNTGELFF TGCGCCAGCAGCTTCACTAGGTCAAACACCGGGGAGCTGTTTTTT
TRBJ1-3 TRBD1 - TRBV4-2 CASSQGDRAYYGYTIYF TGCGCCAGCAGCCAAGGCGACAGGGCTTACTATGGCTACACCATATATTTT
TRBJ2-1 - - TRBV29-1 CSGRDLGEQFF TGCAGCGGCCGGGACCTAGGAGAGCAGTTCTTC
TRBJ2-3 - medium-sized TRBV29-1 CSVGFGSGRTDTQYF TGCAGCGTTGGTTTCGGTAGCGGTCGCACAGATACGCAGTATTTT
TRBJ2-5 TRBD2 - TRBV29-1 CSVELAGGLGAETQYF TGCAGCGTTGAACTAGCGGGAGGGCTAGGGGCAGAGACCCAGTACTTC
TRBJ2-5 TRBD1 medium-sized TRBV4-3 CASSQVEQGLKETQYF TGCGCCAGCAGCCAAGTAGAACAGGGGTTGAAAGAGACCCAGTACTTC
TRBJ2-1 - many TRBV4-3 CASSPGQKFNEQFF TGCGCCAGCAGCCCCGGACAGAAGTTCAATGAGCAGTTCTTC
TRBJ2-7 - many TRBV20-1 CSARVRGKSPSEQYF TGCAGTGCTAGAGTCCGCGGAAAATCTCCTTCGGAGCAGTACTTC
TRBJ1-6 - - TRBV30 CAWTLGTGGDSPLHF TGTGCCTGGACTTTAGGGACGGGGGGGGATTCACCCCTCCACTTT
TRBJ2-3 - - TRBV28 CASRTQGMDEQYF TGTGCCAGCCGGACCCAGGGGATGGATGAGCAGTATTTT
TRBJ2-2 TRBD2 many TRBV4-3 CASSHNTGTSGTGELFF TGCGCCAGCAGCCATAACACCGGGACTAGCGGGACCGGGGAGCTGTTTTTT